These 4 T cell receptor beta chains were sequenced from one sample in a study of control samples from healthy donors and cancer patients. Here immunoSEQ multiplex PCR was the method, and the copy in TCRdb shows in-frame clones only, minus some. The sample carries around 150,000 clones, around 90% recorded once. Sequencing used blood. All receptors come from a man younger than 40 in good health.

This CDR3 reads CASSEVGGYGYTF. In DNA, the CDR3 is TGTGCCAGCAGTGAAGTAGGGGGCTATGGCTACACCTTC. V is TRBV6-1 and J is TRBJ1-2; weak D call: TRBD1 (6 bases). The germline V gene encodes CDR1 MNHNS and CDR2 SASEGT. This CDR3 is 13 amino acids long. V was clipped by 1 base and J by 4 bases, with 7 bases between them.

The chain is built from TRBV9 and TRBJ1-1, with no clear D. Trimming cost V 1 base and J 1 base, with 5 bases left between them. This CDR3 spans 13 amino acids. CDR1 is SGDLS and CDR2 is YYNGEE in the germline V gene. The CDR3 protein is CASSVSRNTEAFF. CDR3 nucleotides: TGTGCCAGCAGCGTATCCCGGAACACTGAAGCTTTCTTT. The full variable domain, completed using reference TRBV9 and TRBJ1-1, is DSGVTQTPKHLITATGQRVTLRCSPRSGDLSVYWYQQSLDQGLQFLIQYYNGEERAKGNILERFSAQQFPDLHSELNLSSLELGDSALYFCASSVSRNTEAFFGQGTRLTVV.

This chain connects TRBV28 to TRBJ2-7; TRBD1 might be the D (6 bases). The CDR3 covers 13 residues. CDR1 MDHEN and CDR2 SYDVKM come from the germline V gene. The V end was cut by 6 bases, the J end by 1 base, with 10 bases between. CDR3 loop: CASRRGSSYEQYF. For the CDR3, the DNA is TGTGCCAGCAGGAGGGGGTCATCCTACGAGCAGTACTTC.

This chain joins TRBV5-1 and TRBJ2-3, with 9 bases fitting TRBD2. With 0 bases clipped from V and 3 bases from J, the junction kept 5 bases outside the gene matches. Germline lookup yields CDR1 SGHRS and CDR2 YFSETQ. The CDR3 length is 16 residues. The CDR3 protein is CASSLAPSGVTDTQYF. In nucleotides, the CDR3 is TGCGCCAGCAGCTTGGCTCCTAGCGGGGTAACAGATACGCAGTATTTT.